The sequence of this TCR beta chain was determined in a study of CD8 T cells in ankylosing spondylitis. Study-level findings and limits: A motif of 7 to 9 highly homologous TCR beta variants was seen as apparently characteristic of ankylosing spondylitis blood. Prior work had noted some motif variants in reactive arthritis blood and synovial fluid. Disease-associated clones were reportedly significantly overrepresented in matched ankylosing spondylitis synovial fluid.

The CDR3 spans 15 residues. V shed 6 bases, J shed 7 bases, and the junction held 9 bases outside the gene matches. The germline V gene has CDR1 SNHLY and CDR2 FYNNEI. TCRdb called the 5' RACE reads again in MiXCR, with one record for every CDR3 protein. The sample shows around 130,000 distinct CDR3 sequences, over 7% of them seen only once. This clonotype was counted between two and nine times. Its antigen remains unidentified. The chain links TRBV2 to TRBJ2-1, with TRBD2 matching over 10 bases. The TCR sequence derives from a male donor with ankylosing spondylitis or in good health (not recorded which). The sample comprised blood, either unsorted or a sorted T cell fraction (not recorded which). The DNA for the CDR3 is TGTGCCAGCAGGGCTCAGGGACTAGCGACTAATGAGCAGTTCTTC. It is translated as CASRAQGLATNEQFF. The whole variable domain, remainder taken from reference TRBV2 and TRBJ2-1, is EPEVTQTPSHQVTQMGQEVILRCVPISNHLYFYWYRQILGQKVEFLVSFYNNEISEKSEIFDDQFSVERPDGSNFTLKIRSTKLEDSAMYFCASRAQGLATNEQFFGPGTRLTVL.